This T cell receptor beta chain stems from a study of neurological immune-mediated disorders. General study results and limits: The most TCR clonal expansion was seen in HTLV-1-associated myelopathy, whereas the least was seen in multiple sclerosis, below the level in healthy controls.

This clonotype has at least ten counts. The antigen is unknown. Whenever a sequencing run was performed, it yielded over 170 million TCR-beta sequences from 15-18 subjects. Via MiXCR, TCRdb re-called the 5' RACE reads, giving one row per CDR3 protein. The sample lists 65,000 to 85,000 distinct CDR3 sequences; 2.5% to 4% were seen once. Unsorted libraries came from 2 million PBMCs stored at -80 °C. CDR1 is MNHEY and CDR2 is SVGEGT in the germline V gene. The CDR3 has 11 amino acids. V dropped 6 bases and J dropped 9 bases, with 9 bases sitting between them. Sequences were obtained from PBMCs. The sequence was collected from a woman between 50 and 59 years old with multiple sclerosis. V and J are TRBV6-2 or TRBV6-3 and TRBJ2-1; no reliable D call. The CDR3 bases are TGTGCCAGCAGAACCTACTTTGAGCAGTTCTTC. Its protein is CASRTYFEQFF.